These 26 T cell receptor beta chains came from one sample sequenced in a study of response to subunit inactivated influenza vaccine. TCRdb independently ran MiXCR on the RT-PCR reads; one entry per CDR3 protein. The repertoire consists of just under 550,000 distinct CDR3 sequences, with approximately 22% occurring once and the leading ten covering under 3.5%. These sequences were also reported in another study, on T cells expressing NK-cell markers. That source notes: The cDNA for TCR beta came from 5'RACE template switching with UMIs.

The material was CD4+ T cells sorted from PBMCs, obtained 12 days after vaccination. All receptors come from a man over 45 who received an inactivated influenza vaccine.

As for this clonotype: This may stem from a read error, because a much larger clone lies one nucleotide away. The chain has TRBV12-3 or TRBV12-4 and TRBJ2-2, with TRBD1 matching over 9 bases. The CDR3 consists of 15 residues. In DNA form, the CDR3 reads TGTGCCAGCAGCCCCCGGACAGGGGACACCGGGGAGCAGTTTTTT. Amino acid sequence: CASSPRTGDTGEQFF.

This clonotype was counted only a few times. The rearrangement links TRBV2 to TRBJ2-1; D is ambiguous. In germline, CDR1 is SNHLY, CDR2 FYNNEI. Trimming took 5 bases from V and 14 from J, leaving 25 bases between them. This CDR3 has 15 residues. The CDR3, as DNA: TGTGCCAGCAGTAGTTTAAAGGCAGGCCCGGACGGAAAGTTCTTC. This gives the protein CASSSLKAGPDGKFF.

The chain couples TRBV20-1 to TRBJ1-2; 9 nucleotides line up with TRBD1. With 5 bases clipped from V and 6 bases from J, the junction kept 7 bases outside the gene matches. CDR3 size: 13 residues. Per the germline V gene, CDR1 is DFQATT and CDR2 is SNEGSKA (reference sequence). The CDR3 coding sequence is TGCAGTGCTCGAACAGGGGGCTATGATGGCTACACCTTC. Protein product: CSARTGGYDGYTF.

This chain connects TRBV10-3 to TRBJ2-4; a possible D gene is TRBD1 (6 bases). The CDR3 covers 17 residues. In germline, CDR1 is ENHRY, CDR2 SYGVKD. Trimming took off 5 bases at V and 3 bases at J, with 20 bases between the two ends. For the CDR3, the DNA is TGTGCCATCAGTTCTGGGGGCGCCCCTTCCTACAAAAACATTCAGTACTTC. Translating it yields CAISSGGAPSYKNIQYF.

The chain recombines TRBV12-3 or TRBV12-4 with TRBJ2-4; D unclear. Trimming pared 2 bases from V and 5 bases from J, leaving 10 bases between. There are 14 residues in the CDR3. The CDR3, as DNA: TGTGCCAGCAGTTTATGGGGTGGGGAAAACATTCAGTACTTC. It encodes CASSLWGGENIQYF.

A few counts support this clonotype. Here the CDR3 reads CASSQVQGREQYF. CDR3 in DNA: TGCGCCAGCAGCCAAGTACAGGGCCGCGAGCAGTACTTC. This chain uses TRBV4-3 with TRBJ2-7; TRBD1 is a possible D gene (6 bases). Trimming took 1 base from V and 6 from J, leaving 10 bases between them. The germline CDR1 and CDR2 sequences are LGHNA and YSLEER. The CDR3 covers 13 residues.

This rearrangement joins TRBV29-1 to TRBJ2-7; 7 bases agree with TRBD1. After removal of 7 bases from V and 2 bases from J, the junction contained 11 bases not matched to a gene. This CDR3 spans 14 amino acids. Germline V lookup: CDR1 SQVTM, CDR2 ANQGSEA. The CDR3 sequence is CSGSSQGSPYEQYF. The CDR3 region has the DNA TGCAGCGGTTCGTCACAGGGGAGTCCCTACGAGCAGTACTTC.

V usage is TRBV18 and J usage is TRBJ2-7, with a possible D match to TRBD1 (6 bases). The CDR3 covers 12 residues. V was cut by 3 bases and J by 7 bases, with 10 bases left in between. The germline V gene encodes CDR1 KGHSH and CDR2 LQKENI. The CDR3 region is CASSPGHREQYF. The CDR3 DNA reads TGTGCCAGCTCACCGGGACATAGGGAGCAGTACTTC.

This clonotype was observed a handful of times. CDR3 sequence (DNA): TGTGCCAGCAGCTCCTTCAGCTACGAGCAGTACTTC. Amino acid sequence: CASSSFSYEQYF. The chain is built from TRBV11-2 and TRBJ2-7; D is unresolved. The V gene lost 4 bases and the J gene lost 3 bases, with 7 bases spanning the gap. CDR3 length: 12 residues. Germline V gene data show CDR1 as SGHAT and CDR2 as FQNNGV.

This chain joins TRBV10-3 and TRBJ2-7; 9 bases are a match to TRBD1. The CDR3 is made up of 15 amino acids. V gave up 2 bases and J gave up 4 bases; unmatched junction bases: 6. CDR1 and CDR2 (germline): ENHRY, SYGVKD. The CDR3 region has the DNA TGTGCCATCAGTGAGCGAGGACAGGGGAGGTACGAGCAGTACTTC. Amino acid sequence: CAISERGQGRYEQYF.

The chain combines TRBV6-2 or TRBV6-3 with TRBJ2-1; D may be TRBD1 (7 bases). Trimming shortened V by 3 bases and J by 8 bases, and 26 bases separated the two germline ends. From germline, CDR1 is MNHEY and CDR2 SVGEGT. CDR3 size: 18 residues. CDR3 region: CASSYYRRRGPPEYEQFF. The CDR3 nucleotides are TGTGCCAGCAGTTATTACCGAAGGAGGGGGCCCCCTGAATATGAGCAGTTCTTC.

The chain joins TRBV5-1 to TRBJ2-1, with 7 bases aligning to TRBD1. The CDR3 extends over 17 amino acids. Looked up from germline, CDR1 is SGHRS and CDR2 is YFSETQ. V dropped 3 bases and J dropped 0; count of bases not matched to a gene: 9. The CDR3 region has the DNA TGCGCCAGCAGCTCAGGGGGTAGGCCGGACTCCTACAATGAGCAGTTCTTC. Translation: CASSSGGRPDSYNEQFF. The variable domain in full, with the rest retrieved from reference TRBV5-1 and TRBJ2-1, is KAGVTQTPRYLIKTRGQQVTLSCSPISGHRSVSWYQQTPGQGLQFLFEYFSETQRNKGNFPGRFSGRQFSNSRSEMNVSTLELGDSALYLCASSSGGRPDSYNEQFFGPGTRLTVL.

The rearrangement uses TRBV5-1 and TRBJ2-2; no clear D. This CDR3 region has 15 residues. The ends were cut back, 5 bases at V and 0 bases at J, with 11 bases in the middle. Germline lookup yields CDR1 SGHRS and CDR2 YFSETQ. In nucleotides, the CDR3 is TGCGCCAGCAGACTGGAGTCCGCGAACACCGGGGAGCTGTTTTTT. It codes for CASRLESANTGELFF.

V usage is TRBV11-2 and J usage is TRBJ2-3; possibly TRBD2 for D (7 bases). CDR1 SGHAT and CDR2 FQNNGV come from the germline V gene. V shed 5 bases and J shed 8 bases, with 20 bases lying between them. The CDR3 is 15 amino acids. The chain's CDR3 is CASSDPGGSTGTQYF. CDR3 nucleotides: TGTGCCAGCAGCGACCCGGGGGGCTCCACCGGTACGCAGTATTTT.

This clonotype was observed a handful of times. The gene calls are TRBV6-2 or TRBV6-3 and TRBJ2-1; maybe TRBD2 (6 bases). CDR3 size: 12 residues. The V and J ends lost 11 bases and 10 bases respectively, with 18 bases between them. The V gene's germline CDR1 is MNHEY and CDR2 SVGEGT. Here the CDR3 reads CAAGTSRLEQFF. CDR3 coding DNA: TGTGCCGCCGGGACTTCACGGTTAGAGCAGTTCTTC.

This clonotype has a handful of counts. The chain has TRBV7-9 and TRBJ1-4; 10 positions agree with TRBD1. The CDR3 extends over 15 amino acids. V shed 5 bases, J shed 8 bases, and the junction held 8 bases outside the gene matches. The germline CDR1 and CDR2 sequences are SEHNR and FQNEAQ (reference sequence). CDR3 bases: TGTGCCAGCAGCCCGACCGGGACAGGGGTGGAAAAACTGTTTTTT. It specifies CASSPTGTGVEKLFF.

The chain uses TRBV11-1 and TRBJ2-6; TRBD1 matches at 7 bases. Germline trimming cut 4 bases from V and 0 bases from J; bases unmatched to any gene: 15. The germline V gene has CDR1 SGHAT and CDR2 FQDESV (reference sequence). This CDR3 is built from 20 residues. CDR3: CASSSRSRDRAFSGANVLTF. The CDR3 coding sequence is TGTGCCAGCAGCTCCCGGAGCCGAGACAGGGCATTCTCTGGGGCCAACGTCCTGACTTTC.

This clonotype was observed at least ten times. V and J are TRBV6-2 or TRBV6-3 and TRBJ1-5, with 8 nucleotides matching TRBD1. This CDR3 spans 16 amino acids. Germline assignment: CDR1 MNHEY and CDR2 SVGEGT. The V and J ends lost 0 bases and 7 bases, in that order; junction bases with no gene match: 8. In nucleotides, the CDR3 is TGTGCCAGCAGTTACTCCTCCAGGGGGCTCGGGCAGCCCCAGCATTTT. Translated, it gives CASSYSSRGLGQPQHF.

The rearrangement joins TRBV5-1 to TRBJ2-5; no clear D. V was pared by 7 bases and J by 5 bases, with 12 bases between. Looked up from germline, CDR1 is SGHRS and CDR2 is YFSETQ. The CDR3 runs 12 residues. The CDR3 nucleotides are TGCGCCAGCCGTTGGGTCGGGGAGACCCAGTACTTC. Residues: CASRWVGETQYF.

This clonotype has at least ten counts. The rearrangement uses TRBV4-3 and TRBJ2-3, with 11 bases that match TRBD1. The length of the CDR3 is 17 residues. J gave up 9 bases and V 1 base, and 12 bases lay outside the gene matches. Germline values: CDR1 LGHNA, CDR2 YSLEER. In DNA form, the CDR3 reads TGCGCCAGCAGCCAAGGGGTTTTAGGGACAGGGGGTTTGACGCAGTATTTT. It yields the protein CASSQGVLGTGGLTQYF.

The rearrangement uses TRBV20-1 and TRBJ2-1; TRBD1 matches 8 bases. Germline-derived CDR1 and CDR2 are DFQATT and SNEGSKA (reference sequence). V lost 4 bases to trimming and J lost 7 bases; unmatched junction nucleotides: 6. This CDR3 region has 13 residues. This CDR3 reads CSAKGTGENEQFF. CDR3 sequence (DNA): TGCAGTGCTAAAGGGACAGGCGAGAATGAGCAGTTCTTC.

This clonotype has only a few counts. J is TRBJ2-7 and V is TRBV11-2; D is possibly TRBD2 (5 bases). The CDR3 totals 13 residues. Germline CDR1 is SGHAT and CDR2 is FQNNGV. V was clipped by 3 bases and J by 4 bases, with 10 bases between them. The CDR3 spells CASSFGERYEQYF. The CDR3 DNA sequence: TGTGCCAGCAGCTTCGGGGAGCGTTACGAGCAGTACTTC.

J is TRBJ2-5 and V is TRBV19; 10 nucleotides align to TRBD1. Germline V gives CDR1 LNHDA, CDR2 SQIVND (reference sequence). V was pared by 4 bases and J by 5 bases, with 1 base of the junction left unmatched. There are 13 residues in the CDR3. The CDR3 DNA follows: TGTGCCAGTAGTAAGGGACAGGGGGAGACCCAGTACTTC. It encodes CASSKGQGETQYF.

This clonotype has only a few counts. The chain links TRBV5-6 to TRBJ2-7, with 10 bases identical to TRBD2. CDR3 length: 14 amino acids. V trimming: 3 bases; J trimming: 4 bases; junction bases outside the gene matches: 4. Germline loops: CDR1 SGHDT, CDR2 YYEEEE. The CDR3 DNA reads as TGTGCCAGCAGCTCCGGGACTAGCGAGTACGAGCAGTACTTC. It translates to CASSSGTSEYEQYF.

V and J are TRBV10-3 and TRBJ2-1; D may be TRBD2 (6 bases). This CDR3 has 14 residues. The V gene's germline CDR1 is ENHRY and CDR2 SYGVKD. The V end was cut by 4 bases, the J end by 7 bases, with 14 bases between. CDR3 residues: CAISVRDEGNEQFF. CDR3 sequence (DNA): TGTGCCATCAGTGTGCGGGACGAGGGAAATGAGCAGTTCTTC.

The genes are TRBV28 and TRBJ1-6; D is ambiguous. The CDR3 loop spans 15 amino acids. Trimming took off 3 bases at V and 9 bases at J, with 15 bases between the two ends. In germline, CDR1 is MDHEN, CDR2 SYDVKM. CDR3 residues: CASSFGGMLGSPLHF. CDR3 sequence (DNA): TGTGCCAGCAGTTTTGGTGGGATGTTAGGTTCACCCCTCCACTTT.